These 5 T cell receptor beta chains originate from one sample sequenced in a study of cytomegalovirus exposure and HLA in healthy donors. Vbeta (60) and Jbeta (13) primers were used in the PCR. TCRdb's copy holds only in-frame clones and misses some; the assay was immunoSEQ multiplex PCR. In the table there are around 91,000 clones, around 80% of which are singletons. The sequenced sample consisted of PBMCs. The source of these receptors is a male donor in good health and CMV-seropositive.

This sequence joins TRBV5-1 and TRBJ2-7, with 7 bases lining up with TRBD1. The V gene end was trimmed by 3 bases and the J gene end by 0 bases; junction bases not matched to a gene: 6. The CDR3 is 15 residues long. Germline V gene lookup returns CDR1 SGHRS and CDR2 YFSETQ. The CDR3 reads CASSWGTEASYEQYF. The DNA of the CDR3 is TGCGCCAGCAGCTGGGGGACAGAAGCCTCCTACGAGCAGTACTTC.

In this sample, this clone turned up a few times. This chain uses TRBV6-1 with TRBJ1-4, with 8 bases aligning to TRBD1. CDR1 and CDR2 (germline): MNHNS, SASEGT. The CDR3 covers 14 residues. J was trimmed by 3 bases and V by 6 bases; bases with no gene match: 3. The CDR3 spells CASRDRGSNEKLFF. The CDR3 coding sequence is TGTGCCAGCAGAGACAGGGGTTCTAATGAAAAACTGTTTTTT.

The CDR3 DNA sequence: TGTGCCAGCTCACCAAGCCAGAGGTTTAGTACCGGGGAGCTGTTTTTT. Translation: CASSPSQRFSTGELFF. The J gene is TRBJ2-2, the V gene TRBV18; D unresolved. The CDR3 consists of 16 residues. Germline CDR1 is KGHSH and CDR2 is LQKENI. Trimming stripped 2 bases from V and 5 bases from J, with 15 bases between.

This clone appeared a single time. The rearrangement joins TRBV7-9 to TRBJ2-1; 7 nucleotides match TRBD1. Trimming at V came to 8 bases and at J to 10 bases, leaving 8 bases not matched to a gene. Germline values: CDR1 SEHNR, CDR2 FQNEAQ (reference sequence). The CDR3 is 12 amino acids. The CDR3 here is CASGPDRPEQFF. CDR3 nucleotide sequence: TGTGCCAGCGGACCGGACAGGCCCGAGCAGTTCTTC.

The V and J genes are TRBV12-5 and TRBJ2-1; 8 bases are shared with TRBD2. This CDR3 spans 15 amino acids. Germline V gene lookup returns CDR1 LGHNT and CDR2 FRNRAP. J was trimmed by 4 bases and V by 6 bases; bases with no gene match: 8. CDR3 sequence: CASGPGLVGYNEQFF. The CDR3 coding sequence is TGTGCTAGTGGCCCGGGACTAGTGGGATACAATGAGCAGTTCTTC.